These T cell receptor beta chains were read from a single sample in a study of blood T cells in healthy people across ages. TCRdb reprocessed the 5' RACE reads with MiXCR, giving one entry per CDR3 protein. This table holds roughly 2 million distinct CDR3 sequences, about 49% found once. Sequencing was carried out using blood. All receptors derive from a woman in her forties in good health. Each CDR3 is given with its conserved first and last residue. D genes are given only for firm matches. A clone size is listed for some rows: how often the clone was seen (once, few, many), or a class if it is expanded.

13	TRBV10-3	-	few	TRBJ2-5	CAISESTRETQYF
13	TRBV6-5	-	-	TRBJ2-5	CASSFQYQETQYF
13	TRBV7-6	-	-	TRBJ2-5	CASSWDNGETQYF
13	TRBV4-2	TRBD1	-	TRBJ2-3	CASSLYRGRTQYF
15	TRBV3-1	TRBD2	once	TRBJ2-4	CASSQEAGAKNIQYF
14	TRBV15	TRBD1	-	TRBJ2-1	CATSTGGRYNEQFF
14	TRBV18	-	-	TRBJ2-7	CASSPAGSTYEQYF
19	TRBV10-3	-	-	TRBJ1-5	CAISEGRDTRNSGNQPQHF
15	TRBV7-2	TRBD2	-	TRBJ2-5	CTSSQPGLGAETQYF
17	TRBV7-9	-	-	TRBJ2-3	CASSLDTGHYSTDTQYF
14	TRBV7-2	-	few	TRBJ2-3	CASRWYPSTDTQYF
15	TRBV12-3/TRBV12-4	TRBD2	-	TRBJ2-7	CASSLAHGRSYEQYF
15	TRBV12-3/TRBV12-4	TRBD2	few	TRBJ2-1	CASSLGSGGAYEQFF
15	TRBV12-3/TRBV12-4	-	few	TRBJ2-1	CASSLREDPRNEQFF
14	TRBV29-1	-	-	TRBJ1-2	CSVEGEQGNYGYTF
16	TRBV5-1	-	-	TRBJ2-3	CASSPGLVGSTDTQYF
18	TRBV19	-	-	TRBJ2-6	CASSILGGRFSGANVLTF
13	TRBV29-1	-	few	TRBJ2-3	CSVDPTSTDTQYF
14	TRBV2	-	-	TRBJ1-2	CASKDSPTNYGYTF
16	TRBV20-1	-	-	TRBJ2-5	CSAQSPRTIRQETLYF
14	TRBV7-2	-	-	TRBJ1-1	CASSLEGGKTEAFF
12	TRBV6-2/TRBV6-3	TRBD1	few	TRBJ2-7	CASVGQAYEQYF
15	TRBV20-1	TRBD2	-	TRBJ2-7	CSARDLAGGTYEQYF
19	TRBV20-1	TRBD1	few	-	CSATEQGTKNPGGIFEQYF
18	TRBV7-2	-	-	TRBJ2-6	CASSRADRLYSGANVLTF
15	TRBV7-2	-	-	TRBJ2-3	CASSLLLALTDTQYF
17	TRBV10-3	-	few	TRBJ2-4	CAISDRTGQTAKNIQYF
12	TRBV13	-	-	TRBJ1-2	CASTSRGQGYTF
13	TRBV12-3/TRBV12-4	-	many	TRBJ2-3	CASRDIGTDTQYF
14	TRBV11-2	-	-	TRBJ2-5	CASSLGRHPGTQYF
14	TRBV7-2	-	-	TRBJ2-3	CASSSGTVRDTQYF
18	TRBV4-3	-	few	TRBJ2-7	CASSLPPGLAGERYEQYF
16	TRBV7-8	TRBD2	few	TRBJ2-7	CASSLGSSGSSYEQYF
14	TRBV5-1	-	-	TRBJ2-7	CASRRSDFPYEQYF
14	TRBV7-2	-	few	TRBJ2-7	CASTTGTLQVEQYF
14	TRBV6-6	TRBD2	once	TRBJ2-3	CASEAGGPGDTQYF
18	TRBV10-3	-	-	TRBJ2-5	CAISESSLSGGAVETQYF
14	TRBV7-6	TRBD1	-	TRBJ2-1	CASSRRQGSNEQFF
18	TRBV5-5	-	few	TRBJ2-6	CASSLAGIENSGANVLTF
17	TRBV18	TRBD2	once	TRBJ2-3	CASSPPRKRGSTDTRYF
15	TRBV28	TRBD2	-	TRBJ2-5	CASSLLAGGLYGQYF
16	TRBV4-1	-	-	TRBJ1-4	CASSPTPLDGYEKLFF
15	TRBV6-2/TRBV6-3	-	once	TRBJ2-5	CASSYSQGVVETQYF
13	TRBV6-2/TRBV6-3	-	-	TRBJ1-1	CASSATANTEAFF
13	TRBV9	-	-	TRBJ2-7	CGPEKPLHEEQYF
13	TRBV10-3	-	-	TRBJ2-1	CAISEGTSNEQFF
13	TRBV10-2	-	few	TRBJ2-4	CASSDAGVDIQYF
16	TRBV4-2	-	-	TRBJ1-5	CASSQATVGHGQPQHF
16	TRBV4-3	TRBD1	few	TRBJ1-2	CASSQVGQGAYYGYTF
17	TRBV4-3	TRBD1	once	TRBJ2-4	CASSQDGAGGPKNIQYF
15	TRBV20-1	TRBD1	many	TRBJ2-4	CSASLPTGAGNIQYF